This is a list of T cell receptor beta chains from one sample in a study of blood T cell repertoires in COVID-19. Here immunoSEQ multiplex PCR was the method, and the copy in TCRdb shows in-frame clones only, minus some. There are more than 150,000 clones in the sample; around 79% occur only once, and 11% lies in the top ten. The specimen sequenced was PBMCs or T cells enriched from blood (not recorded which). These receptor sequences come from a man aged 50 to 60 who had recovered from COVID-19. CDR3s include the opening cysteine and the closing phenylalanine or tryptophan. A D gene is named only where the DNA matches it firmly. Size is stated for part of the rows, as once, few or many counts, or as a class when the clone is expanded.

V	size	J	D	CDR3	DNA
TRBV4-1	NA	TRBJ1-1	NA	CASSQDPRAGGKFSEAFF	TGCGCCAGCAGCCAAGACCCCAGGGCGGGAGGAAAGTTCTCTGAAGCTTTCTTT
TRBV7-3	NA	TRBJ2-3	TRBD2	CASSETSGRTDTQYF	TGTGCCAGCAGCGAGACTAGCGGGAGGACAGATACGCAGTATTTT
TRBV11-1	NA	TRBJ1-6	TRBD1	CASSFSTGGLSPLHF	TGTGCCAGCAGCTTTTCGACAGGGGGTTTATCACCCCTCCACTTT
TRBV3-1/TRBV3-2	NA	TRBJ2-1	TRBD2	CASSSGTGTSGGNEQFF	TGTGCCAGCAGCTCAGGAACGGGGACTAGCGGGGGAAATGAGCAGTTCTTC
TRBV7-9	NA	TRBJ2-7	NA	CASSPASTYEQYF	TGTGCCAGCAGCCCGGCTAGTACCTACGAGCAGTACTTC
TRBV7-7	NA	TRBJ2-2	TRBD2	CASSLSPTGGTNTGELFF	TGTGCCAGCAGCTTGAGTCCCACGGGGGGGACGAACACCGGGGAGCTGTTTTTT
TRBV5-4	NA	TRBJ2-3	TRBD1	CASSATGGAEDTQYF	TGTGCCAGCAGCGCCACAGGGGGCGCTGAAGATACGCAGTATTTT
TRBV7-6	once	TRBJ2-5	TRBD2	CASSLEPSGAETQYF	TGTGCCAGCAGCTTAGAACCTAGCGGAGCAGAGACCCAGTACTTC
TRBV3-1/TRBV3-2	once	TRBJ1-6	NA	CASSPTGASPLHF	TGTGCCAGCAGCCCAACTGGGGCCTCACCCCTCCACTTT
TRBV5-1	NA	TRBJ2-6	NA	CASSLVDFGANVLTF	TGCGCCAGCAGCTTGGTAGACTTTGGGGCCAACGTCCTGACTTTC
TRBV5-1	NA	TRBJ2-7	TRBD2	CASSFFERGDYEQYF	TGCGCCAGCAGCTTTTTTGAGCGGGGGGACTACGAGCAGTACTTC
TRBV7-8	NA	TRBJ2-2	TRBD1	CASSFRTGGTGELFF	TGTGCCAGCAGCTTCAGGACAGGAGGCACCGGGGAGCTGTTTTTT
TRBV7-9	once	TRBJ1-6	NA	CASSSGLRTDNSPLHF	TGTGCCAGCAGCTCGGGCCTTCGGACAGATAATTCACCCCTCCACTTT
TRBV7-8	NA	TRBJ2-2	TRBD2	CASSLRAGDVFITGELFF	TGTGCCAGCAGCTTAAGGGCGGGAGACGTTTTCATTACCGGGGAGCTGTTTTTT
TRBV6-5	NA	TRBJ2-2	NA	CASRLQENTGELFF	TGTGCCAGCAGGTTACAGGAAAACACCGGGGAGCTGTTTTTT
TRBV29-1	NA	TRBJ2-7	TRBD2	CSVTGLAGHSYEQYF	TGCAGCGTGACCGGACTAGCGGGGCACTCCTACGAGCAGTACTTC
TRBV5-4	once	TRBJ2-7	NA	CASSLAQRVHEQYF	TGTGCCAGCAGCTTGGCGCAGCGTGTCCACGAGCAGTACTTC
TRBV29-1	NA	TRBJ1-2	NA	CSVAGGGYTF	TGCAGCGTGGCGGGGGGTGGCTACACCTTC
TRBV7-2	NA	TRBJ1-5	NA	CASSFATEYNQPQHF	TGTGCCAGCAGCTTCGCGACAGAGTATAATCAGCCCCAGCATTTT
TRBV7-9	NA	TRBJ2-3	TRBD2	CASRGLAGRDTQYF	TGTGCCAGCAGGGGTCTAGCGGGACGGGATACGCAGTATTTT
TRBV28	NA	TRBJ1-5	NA	CASSLGLRGDNQPQHF	TGTGCCAGCAGTTTGGGGCTTCGTGGAGACAATCAGCCCCAGCATTTT
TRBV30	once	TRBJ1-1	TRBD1	CAWGQGIPSHTEAFF	TGTGCCTGGGGACAGGGAATCCCATCTCACACTGAAGCTTTCTTT
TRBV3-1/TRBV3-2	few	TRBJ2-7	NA	CASSQGRIGGGSPDRAYEQYF	TGTGCCAGCAGCCAAGGAAGGATCGGCGGGGGCTCCCCCGACCGGGCCTACGAGCAGTACTTC